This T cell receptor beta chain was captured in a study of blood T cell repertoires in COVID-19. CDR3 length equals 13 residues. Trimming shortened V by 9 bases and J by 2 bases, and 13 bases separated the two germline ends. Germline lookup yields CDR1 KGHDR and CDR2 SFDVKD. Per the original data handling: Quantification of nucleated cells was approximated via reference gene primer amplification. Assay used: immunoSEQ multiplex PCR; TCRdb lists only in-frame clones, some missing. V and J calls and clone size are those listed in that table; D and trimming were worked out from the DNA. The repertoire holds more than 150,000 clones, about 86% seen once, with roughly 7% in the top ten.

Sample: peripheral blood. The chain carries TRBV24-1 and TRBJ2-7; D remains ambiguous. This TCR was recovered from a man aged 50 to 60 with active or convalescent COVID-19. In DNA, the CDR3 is TGTGCCACCCCCCCAGGTCGGCCCTACGAGCAGTACTTC. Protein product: CATPPGRPYEQYF.